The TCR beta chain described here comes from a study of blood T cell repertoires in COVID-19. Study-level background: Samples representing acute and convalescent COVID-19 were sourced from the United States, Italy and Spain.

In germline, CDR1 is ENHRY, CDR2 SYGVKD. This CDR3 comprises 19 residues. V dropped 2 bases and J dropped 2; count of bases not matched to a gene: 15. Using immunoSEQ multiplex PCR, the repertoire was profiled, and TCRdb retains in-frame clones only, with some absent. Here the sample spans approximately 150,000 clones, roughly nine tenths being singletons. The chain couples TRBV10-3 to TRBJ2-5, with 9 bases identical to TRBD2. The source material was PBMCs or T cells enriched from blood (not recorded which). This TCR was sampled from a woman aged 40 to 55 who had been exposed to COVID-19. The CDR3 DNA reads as TGTGCCATCAGTGAGACAACCTTTAGCGGGAGTCAGACTCAAGAGACCCAGTACTTC. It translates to CAISETTFSGSQTQETQYF.